These 17 T cell receptor beta chains were sequenced from one sample in a study of a mutant IDH1 vaccine in newly diagnosed glioma. The time point was: week 23, last vaccination. In every dose of vaccine, 300 ug of mutant IDH1 20-mer peptide was given alongside topical imiquimod. Clones were sequenced by immunoSEQ multiplex PCR, and TCRdb holds only the in-frame ones, with some missing. Seen here are around 26,000 clones, roughly four fifths observed once, and the top ten hold roughly 15%. No antigen has been identified for these receptors. The specimen comprised PBMCs, sampled from a glioma patient whose treatment included an IDH1 peptide vaccine. Receptors were obtained from a woman in her 30s with glioma.

V and J are TRBV7-9 and TRBJ1-4; unclear D gene. The CDR3 runs 14 residues. CDR1 SEHNR and CDR2 FQNEAQ come from the germline V gene (reference sequence). Trimming shortened V by 1 base and J by 6 bases, and 9 bases separated the two germline ends. CDR3 sequence reads: CASSLGQYYEKLFF. The DNA of the CDR3 is TGTGCCAGCAGCTTAGGGCAGTACTATGAAAAACTGTTTTTT.

The rearrangement links TRBV29-1 to TRBJ2-1; 11 positions match TRBD1. Trimming cost V 4 bases and J 5 bases; bases outside gene matches: 4. The V gene's germline CDR1 is SQVTM and CDR2 ANQGSEA. This CDR3 comprises 14 residues. CDR3 loop: CSVGTGGWDNEQFF. Here the CDR3 DNA reads TGCAGCGTTGGGACAGGGGGCTGGGACAATGAGCAGTTCTTC.

The chain has TRBV27 and TRBJ1-6; maybe TRBD1 (6 bases). CDR1 MNHEY and CDR2 SMNVEV come from the germline V gene (reference sequence). Trimming removed 3 bases at V and 9 bases at J, with 12 bases between. This CDR3 comprises 14 residues. Here the CDR3 DNA reads TGTGCCAGCAGTTTCCGGGGAGGGGGTTCACCCCTCCACTTT. The encoded protein is CASSFRGGGSPLHF.

The rearrangement links TRBV13 to TRBJ2-2; D uncertain. The CDR3 sequence is 13 residues long. Germline V gene sequence: CDR1 PRHDT, CDR2 FYEKMQ (reference sequence). V lost 0 bases to trimming and J lost 5 bases, with 4 bases between them. The CDR3 coding sequence is TGTGCCAGCAGCTTAGGGGGAACCGGGGAGCTGTTTTTT. Translating it yields CASSLGGTGELFF.

V and J are TRBV11-2 and TRBJ1-6; D not certain. The CDR3 loop spans 14 amino acids. Germline values: CDR1 SGHAT, CDR2 FQNNGV. V lost 3 bases and J lost 6, with 9 bases in between. CDR3 DNA sequence: TGTGCCAGCAGCTTGAGAGAGTTTAATTCACCCCTCCACTTT. This codes for CASSLREFNSPLHF.

The rearrangement joins TRBV15 to TRBJ2-7, with 9 bases lining up with TRBD1. CDR1 is LNHNV, CDR2 YYDKDF, per germline (reference sequence). V lost 3 bases, J lost 7 bases, and 16 bases stayed unmatched. This CDR3 region has 17 residues. In DNA, the CDR3 is TGTGCCACCAGCAGCCCGGTGGGACAGGGACTTTTAAGGGAGCAGTACTTC. Protein product: CATSSPVGQGLLREQYF.

V usage is TRBV5-1 and J usage is TRBJ2-1; 9 bases are shared with TRBD1. J gave up 6 bases and V 0 bases, and 7 bases lay outside the gene matches. Germline-derived CDR1 and CDR2 are SGHRS and YFSETQ. CDR3 length equals 16 residues. The DNA of the CDR3 is TGCGCCAGCAGCTTGGCCATGGGACAGGGATTCAATGAGCAGTTCTTC. It codes for CASSLAMGQGFNEQFF.

The gene calls are TRBV13 and TRBJ2-7; D assignment may be TRBD1 or TRBD2 (7 bases each). V shed 1 base and J shed 2 bases, with 15 bases lying between them. This CDR3 is 16 amino acids long. Germline-derived CDR1 and CDR2 are PRHDT and FYEKMQ (reference sequence). CDR3 amino acids: CASSLDRPGGAYEQYF. CDR3 coding DNA: TGTGCCAGCAGCTTAGATCGGCCAGGGGGGGCCTACGAGCAGTACTTC.

The rearrangement uses TRBV7-2 and TRBJ1-6, with D tentatively TRBD1 (5 bases). The CDR3 runs 13 residues. Trimming cost V 2 bases and J 12 bases, with 11 bases left between them. Looked up from germline, CDR1 is SGHTA and CDR2 is FQGNSA. This CDR3 is CASSLSDNRPLHF. The CDR3 DNA reads TGTGCCAGCAGCTTATCGGACAACCGACCCCTCCACTTT.

This clone occurred a few times. The V call is TRBV5-1, the J call TRBJ1-1, with D unclear. The CDR3 is 11 residues long. V was shortened by 3 bases and J by 6 bases, with 6 bases between the two germline ends. Germline V lookup: CDR1 SGHRS, CDR2 YFSETQ. CDR3 protein: CASSSLSEAFF. Here the CDR3 DNA reads TGCGCCAGCAGCTCCCTCTCTGAAGCTTTCTTT.

CDR3 bases: TGTGCCAGCAGCTCTCTAGCGTGGGAGACCCAGTACTTC. It encodes CASSSLAWETQYF. This chain connects TRBV7-7 to TRBJ2-5, with a possible D match to TRBD2 (6 bases). Germline CDR1 SSHAT, CDR2 FNYEAQ (reference sequence). The CDR3 runs 13 residues. Deletions cut 4 bases from V and 5 bases from J, with 11 bases between.

The chain links TRBV19 to TRBJ1-2; a weak D match, TRBD1 (6 bases). V was pared by 6 bases and J by 4 bases, with 18 bases between. Germline V gives CDR1 LNHDA, CDR2 SQIVND (reference sequence). The CDR3 extends over 15 amino acids. For the CDR3, the DNA is TGTGCCAGTAGCCTAGACAGGTTTGAGGGCTATGGCTACACCTTC. This codes for CASSLDRFEGYGYTF.

CDR3 nucleotides: TGTGCCTTAGGGGGGGATCAGCCCCAGCATTTT. Translating gives CALGGDQPQHF. The rearrangement links TRBV30 to TRBJ1-5, with D perhaps TRBD1 (6 bases). V lost 7 bases and J 5 bases, leaving 9 bases between the germline ends. This CDR3 contains 11 residues. CDR1 is GTSNPN, CDR2 SVGIG, per germline (reference sequence). Combining the CDR3 with reference TRBV30 and TRBJ1-5 gives the whole variable domain SQTIHQWPATLVQPVGSPLSLECTVEGTSNPNLYWYRQAAGRGLQLLFYSVGIGQISSEVPQNLSASRPQDRQFILSSKKLLLSDSGFYLCALGGDQPQHFGDGTRLSIL.

The chain recombines TRBV19 with TRBJ2-7, with 7 bases matching TRBD2. This CDR3 contains 14 residues. Germline V gene data show CDR1 as LNHDA and CDR2 as SQIVND (reference sequence). With V trimmed by 6 bases and J by 4 bases, 9 bases remained unmatched. The CDR3: CASRTPGLPYEQYF. CDR3 DNA sequence: TGTGCCAGTAGAACACCGGGACTACCTTACGAGCAGTACTTC.

The rearrangement joins TRBV19 to TRBJ1-5; 8 bases are shared with TRBD1. This CDR3 comprises 16 residues. Unmatched junction bases numbered 6, after V lost 5 bases and J lost 0 bases. The germline CDR1 and CDR2 sequences are LNHDA and SQIVND (reference sequence). The CDR3 reads CASSGRTGNSNQPQHF. The CDR3 nucleotides are TGTGCCAGTAGTGGGAGGACAGGGAATAGCAATCAGCCCCAGCATTTT.

The sample holds one count of this clone. This rearrangement joins TRBV5-6 to TRBJ2-1, with TRBD2 matching 11 bases. V lost 5 bases, J lost 7 bases, and 11 bases stayed unmatched. CDR3 length equals 16 residues. Germline CDR1 and CDR2: SGHDT and YYEEEE. Here the CDR3 reads CASRLTGTSGKNEQFF. The DNA for the CDR3 is TGTGCCAGCAGATTGACCGGGACTAGCGGAAAGAATGAGCAGTTCTTC.

The chain is built from TRBV6-1 and TRBJ1-1; no clear D gene. The CDR3 is made up of 13 amino acids. The germline V gene has CDR1 MNHNS and CDR2 SASEGT. Trimming stripped 5 bases from V and 5 bases from J, with 12 bases between. The CDR3 protein is CASSPYRRTEAFF. Written as DNA, the CDR3 is TGTGCCAGCAGTCCTTACCGTCGTACTGAAGCTTTCTTT.